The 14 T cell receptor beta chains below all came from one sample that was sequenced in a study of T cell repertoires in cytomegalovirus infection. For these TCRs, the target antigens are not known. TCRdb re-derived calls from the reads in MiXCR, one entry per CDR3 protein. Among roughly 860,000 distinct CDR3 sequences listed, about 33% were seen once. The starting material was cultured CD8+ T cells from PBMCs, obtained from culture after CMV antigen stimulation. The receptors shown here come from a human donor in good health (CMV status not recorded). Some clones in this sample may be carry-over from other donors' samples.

CDR3 sequence reads: CASSLAPRGDQPQHF. CDR3 bases: TGTGCCAGCAGCTTAGCGCCTAGGGGGGACCAGCCCCAGCATTTT. This chain links TRBV7-2 with TRBJ1-5, with D tentatively TRBD1 (6 bases). The CDR3 loop spans 15 amino acids. Between the trimmed V and J ends, which lost 0 bases and 7 bases, there was a span of 13 bases. The germline gives CDR1 SGHTA, CDR2 FQGNSA.

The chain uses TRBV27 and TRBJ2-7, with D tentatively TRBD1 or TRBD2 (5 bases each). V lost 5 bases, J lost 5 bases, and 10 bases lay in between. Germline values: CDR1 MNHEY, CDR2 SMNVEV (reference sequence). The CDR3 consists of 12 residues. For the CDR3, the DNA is TGTGCCAGCAGTGAGGGGATGAACGAGCAGTACTTC. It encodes CASSEGMNEQYF.

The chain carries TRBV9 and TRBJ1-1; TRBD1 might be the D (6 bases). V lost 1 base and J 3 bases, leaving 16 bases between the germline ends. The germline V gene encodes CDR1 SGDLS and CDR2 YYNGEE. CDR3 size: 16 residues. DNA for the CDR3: TGTGCCAGCAGCGTAATAGGGGGAGCCTCCGACACTGAAGCTTTCTTT. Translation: CASSVIGGASDTEAFF.

CDR3 loop: CSGTGTGDYGYTF. CDR3 in DNA: TGCAGTGGAACCGGGACAGGGGATTATGGCTACACCTTC. The V and J genes are TRBV20-1 and TRBJ1-2, with TRBD1 matching over 10 bases. The V gene end was trimmed by 7 bases and the J gene end by 5 bases; junction bases not matched to a gene: 7. The CDR3 is made up of 13 amino acids. Germline V gene data show CDR1 as DFQATT and CDR2 as SNEGSKA (reference sequence).

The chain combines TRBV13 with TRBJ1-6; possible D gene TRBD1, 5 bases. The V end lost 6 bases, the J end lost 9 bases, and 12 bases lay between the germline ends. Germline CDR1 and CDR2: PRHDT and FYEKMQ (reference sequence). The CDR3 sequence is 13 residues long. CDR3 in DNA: TGTGCCAGCAGAAAAGGGGTGGTTTCACCCCTCCACTTT. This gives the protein CASRKGVVSPLHF.

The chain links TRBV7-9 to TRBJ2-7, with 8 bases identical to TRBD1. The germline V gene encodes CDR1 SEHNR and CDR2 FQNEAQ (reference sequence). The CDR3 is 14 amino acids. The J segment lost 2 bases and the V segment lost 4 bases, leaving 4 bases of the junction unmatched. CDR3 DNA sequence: TGTGCCAGCAGCTCGTTACAGGGGGCCTACGAGCAGTACTTC. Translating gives CASSSLQGAYEQYF.

The DNA for the CDR3 is TGTGCCAGCAGTGAGGGTCCGTCGCCGTCCTACGAGCAGTACTTC. Translating it yields CASSEGPSPSYEQYF. This chain connects TRBV25-1 to TRBJ2-7; no definite D call. V was clipped by 3 bases and J by 1 base, with 13 bases between them. CDR1 and CDR2 (germline): MGHDK, SYGVNS. This CDR3 spans 15 amino acids.

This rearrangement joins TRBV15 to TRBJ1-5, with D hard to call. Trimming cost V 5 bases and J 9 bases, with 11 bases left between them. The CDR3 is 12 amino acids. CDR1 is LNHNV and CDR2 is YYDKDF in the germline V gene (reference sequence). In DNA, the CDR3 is TGTGCCACCAGCCTGGATACCGGGCCCCAGCATTTT. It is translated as CATSLDTGPQHF. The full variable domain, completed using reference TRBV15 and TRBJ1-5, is DAMVIQNPRYQVTQFGKPVTLSCSQTLNHNVMYWYQQKSSQAPKLLFHYYDKDFNNEADTPDNFQSRRPNTSFCFLDIRSPGLGDTAMYLCATSLDTGPQHFGDGTRLSIL.

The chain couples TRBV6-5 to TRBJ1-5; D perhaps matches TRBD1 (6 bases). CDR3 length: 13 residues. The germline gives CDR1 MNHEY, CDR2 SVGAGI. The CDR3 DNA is TGTGCTATAGGGGGTCGTGGCAATCAGCCCCAGCATTTT. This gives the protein CAIGGRGNQPQHF.

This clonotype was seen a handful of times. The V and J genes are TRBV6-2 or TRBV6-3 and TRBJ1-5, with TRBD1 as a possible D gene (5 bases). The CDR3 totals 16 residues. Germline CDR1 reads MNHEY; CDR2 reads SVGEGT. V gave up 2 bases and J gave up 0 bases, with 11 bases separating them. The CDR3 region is CASSYTDSYSNQPQHF. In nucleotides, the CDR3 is TGTGCCAGCAGTTACACCGACAGCTATAGCAATCAGCCCCAGCATTTT.

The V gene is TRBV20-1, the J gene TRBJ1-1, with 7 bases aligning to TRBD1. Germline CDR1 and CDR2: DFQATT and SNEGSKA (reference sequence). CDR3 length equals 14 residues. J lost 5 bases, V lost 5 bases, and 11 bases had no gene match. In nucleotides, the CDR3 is TGCAGTGCTCCACACAGGGGTAGGAAGACTGAAGCTTTCTTT. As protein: CSAPHRGRKTEAFF.

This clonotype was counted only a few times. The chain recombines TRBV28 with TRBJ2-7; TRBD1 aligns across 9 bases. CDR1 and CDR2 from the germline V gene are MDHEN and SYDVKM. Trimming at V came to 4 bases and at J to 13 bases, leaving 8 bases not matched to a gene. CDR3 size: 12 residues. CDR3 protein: CASSSGTGLLYV. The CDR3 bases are TGTGCCAGCAGTTCTGGGACAGGGTTGCTTTACGTC.

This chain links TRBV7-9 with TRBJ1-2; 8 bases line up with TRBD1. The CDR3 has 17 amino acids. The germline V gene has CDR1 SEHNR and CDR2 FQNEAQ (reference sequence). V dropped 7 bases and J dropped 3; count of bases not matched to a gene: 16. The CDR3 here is CASNSAGQASLDYGYTF. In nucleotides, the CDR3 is TGTGCCAGCAACTCAGCGGGACAGGCTAGTTTAGACTATGGCTACACCTTC.

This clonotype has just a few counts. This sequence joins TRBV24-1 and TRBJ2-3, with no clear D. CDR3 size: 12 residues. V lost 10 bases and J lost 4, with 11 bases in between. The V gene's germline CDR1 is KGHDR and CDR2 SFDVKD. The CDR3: CATSRFADTQYF. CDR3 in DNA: TGTGCCACTTCCAGATTCGCAGATACGCAGTATTTT.